Below are 24 T cell receptor beta chains sequenced from a single sample in a study of cytomegalovirus exposure and HLA in healthy donors. PCR primers comprised 60 Vbeta and 13 Jbeta primers. Some clones are missing from TCRdb's copy, which holds only in-frame ones; the method was immunoSEQ multiplex PCR. Here the sample spans about 150,000 clones, 76% being singletons. Sample: PBMCs. These receptors all come from a male donor in good health and CMV-seronegative.

The chain couples TRBV9 to TRBJ2-3, with 13 bases aligning to TRBD2. J gave up 4 bases and V 3 bases, and 8 bases lay outside the gene matches. Germline CDR1 reads SGDLS; CDR2 reads YYNGEE. This CDR3 spans 17 amino acids. The CDR3 DNA follows: TGTGCCAGCAGCGATGGGACTAGCGGGACCCCCCCAGATACGCAGTATTTT. It yields the protein CASSDGTSGTPPDTQYF.

The CDR3 protein is CASSIERASGRTYNEQFF. The CDR3 DNA reads TGTGCCAGTAGTATAGAGCGGGCTAGCGGGAGGACCTACAATGAGCAGTTCTTC. The V gene is TRBV19, the J gene TRBJ2-1, with 11 bases that match TRBD2. The CDR3 totals 18 residues. Germline V gene data show CDR1 as LNHDA and CDR2 as SQIVND (reference sequence). J lost 2 bases, V lost 0 bases, and 6 bases had no gene match.

This clone came up a few times. The CDR3 loop is CASSGTWGGGAVDEQYF. The CDR3 bases are TGTGCCAGCAGTGGGACCTGGGGCGGGGGGGCCGTCGACGAGCAGTACTTC. This chain uses TRBV2 with TRBJ2-7; 9 nucleotides align to TRBD2. Germline values: CDR1 SNHLY, CDR2 FYNNEI. With 4 bases clipped from V and 5 bases from J, the junction kept 15 bases outside the gene matches. The CDR3 length is 17 residues.

The chain has TRBV9 and TRBJ2-7, with D tentatively TRBD1 (5 bases). V was pared by 5 bases and J by 2 bases, with 14 bases between. From germline, CDR1 is SGDLS and CDR2 YYNGEE. The CDR3 is 14 residues long. CDR3 sequence reads: CASSADTGPYEQYF. Here the CDR3 DNA reads TGTGCCAGCAGTGCGGACACCGGCCCCTACGAGCAGTACTTC.

This clone was seen more than once but under ten times. This chain connects TRBV6-1 to TRBJ1-4, with D perhaps TRBD1 (5 bases). V was shortened by 6 bases and J by 8 bases, with 16 bases between the two germline ends. CDR3 size: 14 residues. Germline CDR1 MNHNS, CDR2 SASEGT. The chain's CDR3 is CASSAGGAGEKLFF. The CDR3 nucleotides read TGTGCCAGCAGCGCAGGAGGGGCTGGCGAAAAACTGTTTTTT.

The V gene is TRBV7-2, the J gene TRBJ1-2; D is unclear. CDR3 length equals 15 residues. V was trimmed by 6 bases and J by 6 bases, leaving 20 bases between them. CDR1 SGHTA and CDR2 FQGNSA come from the germline V gene. The CDR3 bases are TGTGCCAGCAGTCTAGCGATAGGGCCCCCTCATGGCTACACCTTC. It yields the protein CASSLAIGPPHGYTF. Full variable domain (rest looked up from reference TRBV7-2 and TRBJ1-2): GAGVSQSPSNKVTEKGKDVELRCDPISGHTALYWYRQSLGQGLEFLIYFQGNSAPDKSGLPSDRFSAERTGGSVSTLTIQRTQQEDSAVYLCASSLAIGPPHGYTFGSGTRLTVV.

In nucleotides, the CDR3 is TGTGCCAGCAGCGTTGGACTAGCGGCATACAATGAGCAGTTCTTC. It yields the protein CASSVGLAAYNEQFF. This rearrangement joins TRBV9 to TRBJ2-1, with 10 bases identical to TRBD2. After removal of 2 bases from V and 4 bases from J, the junction contained 3 bases not matched to a gene. Germline V gene sequence: CDR1 SGDLS, CDR2 YYNGEE. The CDR3 length is 15 residues.

This rearrangement joins TRBV6-4 to TRBJ2-7, with D maybe TRBD1 (6 bases). The length of the CDR3 is 15 residues. The germline gives CDR1 MRHNA, CDR2 SNTAGT. V dropped 4 bases and J dropped 5 bases, with 18 bases sitting between them. For the CDR3, the DNA is TGTGCCAGCAGTGGACAGGCGCTGGTTGGCCACGAGCAGTACTTC. Its protein product is CASSGQALVGHEQYF.

The count of this clone is one. The chain combines TRBV18 with TRBJ2-2; TRBD1 aligns across 9 bases. The trim removed 5 bases at V and 1 base at J, leaving 5 bases unmatched. CDR1 and CDR2 (germline): KGHSH, LQKENI. The CDR3 contains 16 residues. Here the CDR3 DNA reads TGTGCCAGCTCAATTCGGGGACAGGGGAACACCGGGGAGCTGTTTTTT. It codes for CASSIRGQGNTGELFF. Together with reference TRBV18 and TRBJ2-2, the CDR3 gives the full variable domain: NAGVMQNPRHLVRRRGQEARLRCSPMKGHSHVYWYRQLPEEGLKFMVYLQKENIIDESGMPKERFSAEFPKEGPSILRIQQVVRGDSAAYFCASSIRGQGNTGELFFGEGSRLTVL.

This chain links TRBV10-3 with TRBJ1-4, with 8 bases matching TRBD1. The J segment lost 6 bases and the V segment lost 5 bases, leaving 5 bases of the junction unmatched. The CDR3 runs to 14 residues. CDR1 ENHRY and CDR2 SYGVKD come from the germline V gene. CDR3 sequence (DNA): TGTGCCATCAGTTCCGGGACAGGAGATGAAAAACTGTTTTTT. Translation: CAISSGTGDEKLFF.

The chain combines TRBV7-2 with TRBJ1-1; no reliable D call. This CDR3 contains 16 residues. CDR1 and CDR2 (germline): SGHTA, FQGNSA. The ends were cut back, 4 bases at V and 7 bases at J, with 22 bases in the middle. DNA for the CDR3: TGTGCCAGCAGCTCCCATGGCGGAGGATTCGGACTTGAAGCTTTCTTT. It translates to CASSSHGGGFGLEAFF.

The rearrangement uses TRBV30 and TRBJ2-1; D is perhaps TRBD1 (5 bases). Germline-derived CDR1 and CDR2 are GTSNPN and SVGIG (reference sequence). Trimming stripped 0 bases from V and 7 bases from J, with 28 bases between. The CDR3 covers 19 residues. The CDR3 loop is CAWSVEGRGVYQGSNEQFF. CDR3 bases: TGTGCCTGGAGTGTAGAAGGCCGAGGTGTCTACCAGGGATCAAATGAGCAGTTCTTC.

This clone was recorded a few times. The V gene is TRBV7-2, the J gene TRBJ2-3, with a tentative D call TRBD1 (5 bases). Germline CDR1 is SGHTA and CDR2 is FQGNSA. V lost 4 bases to trimming and J lost 5 bases, with 19 bases between them. The CDR3 covers 16 residues. CDR3 amino acids: CASSSGWGIPGDTQYF. In nucleotides, the CDR3 is TGTGCCAGCAGCTCCGGATGGGGCATCCCTGGAGATACGCAGTATTTT.

The J gene is TRBJ2-5, the V gene TRBV4-3; 7 nucleotides line up with TRBD1. This CDR3 is built from 15 residues. The V gene's germline CDR1 is LGHNA and CDR2 YSLEER. The V and J ends lost 1 base and 0 bases, in that order; junction bases with no gene match: 2. In nucleotides, the CDR3 is TGCGCCAGCAGCCAAGCACAGGGGTACCAAGAGACCCAGTACTTC. Protein: CASSQAQGYQETQYF.

The rearrangement joins TRBV21-1 to TRBJ1-1; the table's D call, TRBD1, has no DNA check behind it. TRBV21-1 is tagged as a pseudogene. The CDR3 is 16 residues long. The CDR3 DNA follows: TGTGCCAGCAGCAGCCGACGACAGGGAGGGAACACTGAAGCTTTCTTT. This translates into CASSSRRQGGNTEAFF.

In DNA form, the CDR3 reads TGCGCCAGCAGCCAGGTGGGGGCCGGGACTGAAGCTTTCTTT. This encodes CASSQVGAGTEAFF. The chain carries TRBV4-1 and TRBJ1-1, with D perhaps matching TRBD1 (6 bases). The V gene's germline CDR1 is MGHRA and CDR2 YSYEKL. The CDR3 contains 14 residues. Deletions cut 3 bases from V and 5 bases from J, with 13 bases between.

The chain combines TRBV4-3 with TRBJ2-3, with a weak D call TRBD2 (5 bases). Trimming shortened V by 0 bases and J by 3 bases, and 10 bases separated the two germline ends. The CDR3 sequence is 15 residues long. Germline V CDR1 and CDR2: LGHNA, YSLEER. The DNA for the CDR3 is TGCGCCAGCAGCCAAGATCCCCGGGGTACAGATACGCAGTATTTT. This encodes CASSQDPRGTDTQYF.

This clone has a single count. This sequence joins TRBV7-8 and TRBJ1-2; D is perhaps TRBD1 (5 bases). V was trimmed by 0 bases and J by 13 bases, leaving 12 bases between them. The CDR3 spans 12 residues. From germline, CDR1 is SGHVS and CDR2 FQNEAQ. The CDR3 DNA is TGTGCCAGCAGCTTAGCAAGAAGCGGGGCCACCTTC. Translating gives CASSLARSGATF.

This clone was detected only a few times. This chain uses TRBV25-1 with TRBJ1-4, with TRBD1 identical over 11 bases. Germline V gene data show CDR1 as MGHDK and CDR2 as SYGVNS. V shed 4 bases and J 3 bases; nucleotides not matched to a gene: 1. The CDR3 has 15 residues. The CDR3 DNA follows: TGTGCCAGCAGTGGGACAGGGGGCTCTAATGAAAAACTGTTTTTT. This sequence encodes CASSGTGGSNEKLFF.

The J gene is TRBJ1-1, the V gene TRBV2; TRBD1 matches at 8 bases. Trimming at V came to 6 bases and at J to 5 bases, leaving 5 bases not matched to a gene. The V gene's germline CDR1 is SNHLY and CDR2 FYNNEI. This CDR3 region has 13 residues. CDR3 loop: CASSSDRATEAFF. CDR3 in DNA: TGTGCCAGCAGCTCGGACAGGGCAACTGAAGCTTTCTTT.

A few counts support this clone. The chain recombines TRBV7-7 with TRBJ2-2; perhaps TRBD1 as D (6 bases). Germline values: CDR1 SSHAT, CDR2 FNYEAQ (reference sequence). V was cut by 0 bases and J by 0 bases, with 11 bases left in between. This CDR3 is 17 amino acids long. The CDR3 bases are TGTGCCAGCAGCTTAGCCGGGACAACCGCGAACACCGGGGAGCTGTTTTTT. It translates to CASSLAGTTANTGELFF.

This clone turned up a few times. The V gene is TRBV11-2, the J gene TRBJ2-7; possibly TRBD1 for D (5 bases). CDR1 is SGHAT, CDR2 FQNNGV, per germline. Trimming cost V 2 bases and J 6 bases, with 11 bases left between them. The CDR3 spans 13 residues. CDR3 bases: TGTGCCAGCAGCTTATATCAGGGCGGCGAGCAGTACTTC. This gives the protein CASSLYQGGEQYF. Based on the CDR3 plus reference TRBV11-2 and TRBJ2-7, the full variable domain is EAGVAQSPRYKIIEKRQSVAFWCNPISGHATLYWYQQILGQGPKLLIQFQNNGVVDDSQLPKDRFSAERLKGVDSTLKIQPAKLEDSAVYLCASSLYQGGEQYFGPGTRLTVT.

This chain links TRBV6-4 with TRBJ2-1; D unresolved. The V gene's germline CDR1 is MRHNA and CDR2 SNTAGT. Trimming shortened V by 4 bases and J by 2 bases, and 6 bases separated the two germline ends. CDR3 length: 13 residues. The CDR3 nucleotides are TGTGCCAGCAGTGTGGCGGCCTACAATGAGCAGTTCTTC. Translation: CASSVAAYNEQFF.

In the case of this clone: The germline gene is not matched at one end of the junction; a read error may be the cause. CDR3 nucleotide sequence: TGTTCCAGCAGCTTACAGGACTCTGGCTACACCTTC. Translated: CSSSLQDSGYTF. This rearrangement joins TRBV7-9 to TRBJ1-2; TRBD1 is a possible D gene (5 bases). The germline gives CDR1 SEHNR, CDR2 FQNEAQ (reference sequence). The CDR3 length is 12 residues.